The rows below give T cell receptor beta chains drawn from one sample of a study of shared clonotypes between healthy human individuals. Sequencing was performed with immunoSEQ multiplex PCR; in TCRdb, only in-frame clones are kept and a portion is missing. Of 1.5 million to 2.5 million clones in the sample, roughly 94% were seen once. The sample was naive CD8+ T cells sorted from blood. These receptors were collected from a man between 18 and 29 years old in good health. The conserved cysteine and the conserved F or W are not part of the CDR3 here. Each record gives: CDR3 length, J gene, V gene, CDR3 protein.

>12|TRBJ1-2|TRBV15
ATSREEGLRGYT
>13|TRBJ2-5|TRBV9
ASTGTSSLQETQY
>13|TRBJ2-3|TRBV6-5
ASSYRGGGTDTQY
>11|TRBJ2-1|TRBV5-8
ASSLELAGGRI
>13|TRBJ1-1|TRBV7-9
ASSPRTGANTEAF
>13|TRBJ1-4|TRBV27
ASRGTQVLGEKLF
>10|TRBJ2-7|TRBV7-9
ASSLGTNEQY
>12|TRBJ2-7|TRBV6-1
ASSEKGVGYEQY
>13|TRBJ2-3|TRBV10-2
ASRLAGGGTDTQY
>11|TRBJ2-1|TRBV29-1
SPRVIRVNEQF
>12|TRBJ2-3|TRBV6-1
ASSDLRGPDTQY
>13|TRBJ2-5|TRBV4-1
ASSPQGENRETQY
>11|TRBJ2-1|TRBV27
ASSPSFPNEQF
>16|TRBJ2-2|TRBV7-8
ASSLEGSLAEHTGELF
>13|TRBJ2-7|TRBV5-6
ASSLWGTGSYEQY
>12|TRBJ1-1|TRBV4-1
ASSQREGSTEAF
>13|TRBJ1-2|TRBV7-9
ASSPRTGERYGYT
>12|TRBJ2-3|TRBV27
ASSRTGNTDTQY
>12|TRBJ1-1|TRBV6-1
ASSEWGSGLEAF
>15|TRBJ1-6|TRBV27
ASNSSPTGLYNSPLH
>12|TRBJ2-7|TRBV27
ASSYSSGGYEQY
>14|TRBJ2-3|TRBV5-6
ASSVSGRAVTDTQY
>11|TRBJ2-1|TRBV7-9
ASSLGVGNEQF
>12|TRBJ1-6|TRBV10-3
ATGGDSYNSPLH
>12|TRBJ2-7|TRBV5-6
ASSYGQGAYEQY
>13|TRBJ2-7|TRBV9
ASSVGGGDSYEQY
>13|TRBJ2-1|TRBV7-9
ASSLGTGRRDEQF
>12|TRBJ2-7|TRBV6-5
ASSYQDKSYEQY
>10|TRBJ2-1|TRBV7-9
ASSRSGGEQF
>12|TRBJ2-2|TRBV7-6
ASGTGVNTGELF
>11|TRBJ2-1|TRBV5-6
ASSLDPPNEQF
>12|TRBJ2-5|TRBV30
AWSVIQTLETQY
>13|TRBJ2-6|TRBV5-6
ASCESNSRANVLT
>16|TRBJ2-1|TRBV10-3
AISPGLAGISSYNEQF
>16|TRBJ2-5|TRBV7-9
ASSTLPGQGRGLETQY
>13|TRBJ2-7|TRBV14
ASSQAGQGHYEQY
>12|TRBJ2-6|TRBV5-6
ASSFGTGANVLT
>10|TRBJ1-2|TRBV7-9
ASSSTGAGYT
>9|TRBJ1-5|TRBV6-6
ASTSGQPQH
>11|TRBJ1-2|TRBV27
ASRPTGVGGYT
>12|TRBJ2-2|TRBV19
ASSTGAAIGELF
>9|TRBJ2-7|TRBV6-6
ASSYTVEQY
>12|TRBJ2-1|TRBV6-5
ASSFDSSYNEQF
>13|TRBJ2-1|TRBV4-3
ASSQETSGSYEQF
>12|TRBJ2-7|TRBV5-6
ASSLGPGSYEQY
>14|TRBJ1-1|TRBV9
ASSVVREGMNTEAF
>13|TRBJ2-1|TRBV12-1
ASRGHSVSYNEQF
>12|TRBJ1-1|TRBV2
ASLQLLGNTEAF
>13|TRBJ1-1|TRBV4-1
ASSQDLTPGTEAF
>14|TRBJ1-2|TRBV5-3
ARSLWTVTWVYGYT
>13|TRBJ2-5|TRBV27
ASSLSGGRGETQY
>13|TRBJ2-3|TRBV29-1
SVDGAAPTTDTQY
>14|TRBJ2-3|TRBV14
ASSQVASWAGDTQY
>12|TRBJ2-4|TRBV19
ASSIAHKGNIQY
>12|TRBJ2-7|TRBV9
ASSVSRFSYEQY